Below are 6 T cell receptor beta chains sequenced from a single sample in a study of STAT5B mutations in CD4+ large granular lymphocyte leukemia. Some clones are missing from TCRdb's copy, which holds only in-frame ones; the method was immunoSEQ multiplex PCR. The sample holds about 33,000 clones; approximately 74% are singletons and the top ten take 0.25% to 0.35%. The sample was CD4+ T cells from blood buffy coats. The receptors come from a human donor in good health.

The chain employs TRBV9 and TRBJ2-1; D is possibly TRBD2 (5 bases). The CDR3 has 15 amino acids. Trimming left V 4 bases short and J 7 bases short, with 18 bases between. Germline CDR1 is SGDLS and CDR2 is YYNGEE. The CDR3 DNA reads as TGTGCCAGCAGCCCCTATTCACTAGATACTAATGAGCAGTTCTTC. This encodes CASSPYSLDTNEQFF. Supplemented by reference TRBV9 and TRBJ2-1, the full variable domain reads DSGVTQTPKHLITATGQRVTLRCSPRSGDLSVYWYQQSLDQGLQFLIQYYNGEERAKGNILERFSAQQFPDLHSELNLSSLELGDSALYFCASSPYSLDTNEQFFGPGTRLTVL.

This chain links TRBV6-1 with TRBJ2-2; unclear D gene. CDR3 length: 14 residues. Trimming removed 2 bases at V and 3 bases at J, with 7 bases between. Germline V gene sequence: CDR1 MNHNS, CDR2 SASEGT. The CDR3 DNA is TGTGCCAGCAGTGAATGGACGGACACCGGGGAGCTGTTTTTT. Encoded protein: CASSEWTDTGELFF.

The genes are TRBV29-1 and TRBJ1-1; D gene unclear. Germline CDR1 SQVTM, CDR2 ANQGSEA. V was trimmed by 3 bases and J by 0 bases, leaving 14 bases between them. The CDR3 extends over 15 amino acids. CDR3 coding DNA: TGCAGCGTTGATCAGGCAGGTGCGATGAACACTGAAGCTTTCTTT. Protein sequence: CSVDQAGAMNTEAFF.

A few counts support this clone. The chain carries TRBV5-1 and TRBJ2-1, with 13 bases that match TRBD2. CDR3 length: 15 amino acids. J lost 6 bases, V lost 5 bases, and 5 bases had no gene match. Germline lookup yields CDR1 SGHRS and CDR2 YFSETQ. CDR3 in DNA: TGCGCCAGCAGTTCCCGGACTAGCGGGGGCAATGAGCAGTTCTTC. Protein product: CASSSRTSGGNEQFF.

This chain uses TRBV7-2 with TRBJ2-1; D is unresolved. From germline, CDR1 is SGHTA and CDR2 FQGNSA. V lost 5 bases and J lost 7, with 15 bases in between. This CDR3 is 14 amino acids long. CDR3 coding DNA: TGTGCCAGCAGCCCCCAACGGACCGGGAATGAGCAGTTCTTC. Translated: CASSPQRTGNEQFF.

The CDR3 spells CASSSLAGVYEQYF. Here the CDR3 DNA reads TGTGCCAGCAGCTCGCTAGCGGGAGTTTACGAGCAGTACTTC. The rearrangement joins TRBV7-2 to TRBJ2-7, with 10 positions matching TRBD2. CDR1 and CDR2 (germline): SGHTA, FQGNSA. Trimming took 4 bases from V and 4 from J; bases not matched to a gene: 4. This CDR3 is 14 amino acids long.